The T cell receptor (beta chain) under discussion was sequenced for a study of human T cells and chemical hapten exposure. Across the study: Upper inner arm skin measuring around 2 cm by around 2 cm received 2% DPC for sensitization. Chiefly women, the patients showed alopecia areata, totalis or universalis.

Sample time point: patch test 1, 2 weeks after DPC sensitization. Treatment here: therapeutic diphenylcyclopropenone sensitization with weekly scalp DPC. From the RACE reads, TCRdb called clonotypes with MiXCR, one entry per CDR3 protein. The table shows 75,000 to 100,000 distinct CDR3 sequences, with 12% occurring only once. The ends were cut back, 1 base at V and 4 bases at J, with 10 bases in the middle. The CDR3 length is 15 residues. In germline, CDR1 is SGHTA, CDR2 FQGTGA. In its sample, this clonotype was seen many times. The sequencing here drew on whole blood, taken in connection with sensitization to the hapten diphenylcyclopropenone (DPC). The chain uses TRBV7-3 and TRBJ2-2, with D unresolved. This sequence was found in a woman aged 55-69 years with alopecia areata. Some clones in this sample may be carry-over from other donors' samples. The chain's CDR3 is CASSLSNLVTGELFF. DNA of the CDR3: TGTGCCAGCAGCTTAAGCAACCTGGTCACCGGGGAGCTGTTTTTT.